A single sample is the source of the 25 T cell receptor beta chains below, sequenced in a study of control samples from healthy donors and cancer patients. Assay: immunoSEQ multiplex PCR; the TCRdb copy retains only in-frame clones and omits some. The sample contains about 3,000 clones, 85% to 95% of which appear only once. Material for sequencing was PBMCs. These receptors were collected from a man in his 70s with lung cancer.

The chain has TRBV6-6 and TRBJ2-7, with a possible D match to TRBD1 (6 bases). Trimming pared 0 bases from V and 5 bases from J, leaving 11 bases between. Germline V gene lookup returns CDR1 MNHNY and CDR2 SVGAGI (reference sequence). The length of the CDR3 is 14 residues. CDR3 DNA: TGTGCCAGCAGTTACTCGAGGGACAACCACGAGCAGTACTTC. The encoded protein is CASSYSRDNHEQYF.

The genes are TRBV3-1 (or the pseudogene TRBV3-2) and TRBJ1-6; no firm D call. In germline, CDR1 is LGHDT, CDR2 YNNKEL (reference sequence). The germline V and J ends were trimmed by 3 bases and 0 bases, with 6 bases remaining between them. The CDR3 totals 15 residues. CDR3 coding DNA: TGTGCCAGCAGCCAGGGGAGCTCCTATAATTCACCCCTCCACTTT. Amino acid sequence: CASSQGSSYNSPLHF.

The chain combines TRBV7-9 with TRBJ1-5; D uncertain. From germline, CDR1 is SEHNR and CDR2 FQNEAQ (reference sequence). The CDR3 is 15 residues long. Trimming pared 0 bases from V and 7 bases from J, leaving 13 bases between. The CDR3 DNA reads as TGTGCCAGCAGCTTAGCGGGAACGTTCGGGCAGCCCCAGCATTTT. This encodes CASSLAGTFGQPQHF.

The CDR3 DNA sequence: TGTGCCAGCAGCTCGGGACTAGCGGGGGTGCAGTTCTTC. Protein: CASSSGLAGVQFF. The chain links TRBV11-2 to TRBJ2-1; TRBD2 matches 14 bases. Germline V gene lookup returns CDR1 SGHAT and CDR2 FQNNGV. The CDR3 covers 13 residues. V lost 4 bases and J lost 12; bases outside the gene matches: 2.

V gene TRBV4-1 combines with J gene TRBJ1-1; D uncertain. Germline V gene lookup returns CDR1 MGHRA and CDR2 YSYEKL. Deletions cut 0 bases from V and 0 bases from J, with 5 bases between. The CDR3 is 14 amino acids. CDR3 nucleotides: TGCGCCAGCAGCCAAGACGCGGTGAACACTGAAGCTTTCTTT. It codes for CASSQDAVNTEAFF.

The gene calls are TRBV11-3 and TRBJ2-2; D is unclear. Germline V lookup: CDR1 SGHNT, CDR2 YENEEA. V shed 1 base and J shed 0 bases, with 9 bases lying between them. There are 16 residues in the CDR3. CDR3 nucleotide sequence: TGTGCCAGCAGCTTAGTTTCAGATACGAACACCGGGGAGCTGTTTTTT. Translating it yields CASSLVSDTNTGELFF.

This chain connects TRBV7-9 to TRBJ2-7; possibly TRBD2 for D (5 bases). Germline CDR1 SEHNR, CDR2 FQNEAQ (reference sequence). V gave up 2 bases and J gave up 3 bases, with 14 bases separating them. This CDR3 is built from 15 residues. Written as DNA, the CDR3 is TGTGCCAGCAGCTTATCCGGGATCGCGCTCTACGAGCAGTACTTC. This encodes CASSLSGIALYEQYF.

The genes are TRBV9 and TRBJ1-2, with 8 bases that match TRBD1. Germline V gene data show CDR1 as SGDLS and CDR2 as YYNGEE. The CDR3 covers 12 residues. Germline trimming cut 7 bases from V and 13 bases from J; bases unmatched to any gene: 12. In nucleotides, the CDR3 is TGTGCCAGCTCCCAGGGGGCGCGCTCGGTCACCTTC. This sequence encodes CASSQGARSVTF.

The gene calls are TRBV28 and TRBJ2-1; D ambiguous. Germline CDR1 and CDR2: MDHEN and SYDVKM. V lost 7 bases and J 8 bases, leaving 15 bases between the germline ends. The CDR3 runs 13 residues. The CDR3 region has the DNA TGTGCCAGCACTACTAATGGGTGGGATGAGCAGTTCTTC. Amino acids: CASTTNGWDEQFF.

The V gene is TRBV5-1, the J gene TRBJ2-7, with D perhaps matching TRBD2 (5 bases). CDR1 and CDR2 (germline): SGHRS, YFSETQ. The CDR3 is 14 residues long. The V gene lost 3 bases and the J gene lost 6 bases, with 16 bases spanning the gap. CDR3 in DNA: TGCGCCAGCAGCTACCTCGGAGGAGCGTTCGAGCAGTACTTC. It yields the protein CASSYLGGAFEQYF. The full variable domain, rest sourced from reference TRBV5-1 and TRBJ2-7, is KAGVTQTPRYLIKTRGQQVTLSCSPISGHRSVSWYQQTPGQGLQFLFEYFSETQRNKGNFPGRFSGRQFSNSRSEMNVSTLELGDSALYLCASSYLGGAFEQYFGPGTRLTVT.

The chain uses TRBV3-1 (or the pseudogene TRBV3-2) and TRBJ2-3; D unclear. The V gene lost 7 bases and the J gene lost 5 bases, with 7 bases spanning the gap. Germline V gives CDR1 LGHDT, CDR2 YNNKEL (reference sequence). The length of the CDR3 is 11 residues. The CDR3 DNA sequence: TGTGCCAGCACCCCGGGAGATACGCAGTATTTT. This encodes CASTPGDTQYF.

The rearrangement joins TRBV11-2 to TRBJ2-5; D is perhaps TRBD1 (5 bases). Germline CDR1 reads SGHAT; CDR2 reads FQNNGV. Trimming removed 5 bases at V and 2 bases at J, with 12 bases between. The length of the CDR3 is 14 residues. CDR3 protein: CASSQRQKQETQYF. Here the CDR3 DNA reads TGTGCCAGCAGCCAACGACAGAAACAAGAGACCCAGTACTTC.

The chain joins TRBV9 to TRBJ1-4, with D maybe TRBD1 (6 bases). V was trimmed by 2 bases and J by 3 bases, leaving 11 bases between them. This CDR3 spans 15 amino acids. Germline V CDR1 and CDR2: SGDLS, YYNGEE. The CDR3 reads CASSVQGTANEKLFF. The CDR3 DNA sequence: TGTGCCAGCAGCGTGCAGGGGACGGCTAATGAAAAACTGTTTTTT.

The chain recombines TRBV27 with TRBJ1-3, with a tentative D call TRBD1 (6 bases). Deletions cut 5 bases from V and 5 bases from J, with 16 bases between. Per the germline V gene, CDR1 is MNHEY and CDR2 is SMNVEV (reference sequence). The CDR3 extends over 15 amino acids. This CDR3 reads CASSTQGRVRNTIYF. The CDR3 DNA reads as TGTGCCAGCAGTACACAGGGTAGGGTGAGAAACACCATATATTTT.

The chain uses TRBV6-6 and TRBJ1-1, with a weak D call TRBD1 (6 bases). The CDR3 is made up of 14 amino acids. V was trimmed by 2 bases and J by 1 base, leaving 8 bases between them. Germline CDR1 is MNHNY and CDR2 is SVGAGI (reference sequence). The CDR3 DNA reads TGTGCCAGCAGTTACACACAGGGGAACACTGAAGCTTTCTTT. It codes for CASSYTQGNTEAFF.

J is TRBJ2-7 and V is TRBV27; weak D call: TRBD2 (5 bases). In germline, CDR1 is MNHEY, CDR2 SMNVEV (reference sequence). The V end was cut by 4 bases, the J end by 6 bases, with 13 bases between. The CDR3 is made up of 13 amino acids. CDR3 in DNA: TGTGCCAGCAGTTCCCGCGTGGCGGGCGAGCAGTACTTC. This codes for CASSSRVAGEQYF.

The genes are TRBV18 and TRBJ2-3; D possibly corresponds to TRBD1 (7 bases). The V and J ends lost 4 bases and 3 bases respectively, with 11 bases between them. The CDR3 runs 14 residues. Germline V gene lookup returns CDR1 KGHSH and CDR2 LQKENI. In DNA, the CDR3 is TGTGCCAGCTCACTAGCGGACAGGACAGATACGCAGTATTTT. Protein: CASSLADRTDTQYF.

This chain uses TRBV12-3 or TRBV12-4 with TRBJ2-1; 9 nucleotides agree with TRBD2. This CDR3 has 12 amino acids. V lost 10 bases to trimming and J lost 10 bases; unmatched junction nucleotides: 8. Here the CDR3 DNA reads TGTGCCATTGGGCTAGCGGGGAAGGAGCAGTTCTTC. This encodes CAIGLAGKEQFF.

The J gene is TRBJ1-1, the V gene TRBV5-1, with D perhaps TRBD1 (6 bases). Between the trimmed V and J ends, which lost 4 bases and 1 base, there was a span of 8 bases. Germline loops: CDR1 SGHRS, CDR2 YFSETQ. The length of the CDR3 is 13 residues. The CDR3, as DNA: TGCGCCAGCAGCCCACAGGGGAACACTGAAGCTTTCTTT. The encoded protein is CASSPQGNTEAFF.

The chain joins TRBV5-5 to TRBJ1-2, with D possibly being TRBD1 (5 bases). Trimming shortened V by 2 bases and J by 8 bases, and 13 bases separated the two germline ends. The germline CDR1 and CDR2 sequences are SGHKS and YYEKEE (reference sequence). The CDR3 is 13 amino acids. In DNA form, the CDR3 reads TGTGCCAGCAGCTTATGGCAGGGAGGGGGCTACACCTTC. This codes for CASSLWQGGGYTF.

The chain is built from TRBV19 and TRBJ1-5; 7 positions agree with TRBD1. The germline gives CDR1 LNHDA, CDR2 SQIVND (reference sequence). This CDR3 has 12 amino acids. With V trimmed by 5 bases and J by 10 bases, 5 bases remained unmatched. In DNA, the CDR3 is TGTGCCAGTAGTCCTCGACAGGGTCCCCAGCATTTT. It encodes CASSPRQGPQHF.

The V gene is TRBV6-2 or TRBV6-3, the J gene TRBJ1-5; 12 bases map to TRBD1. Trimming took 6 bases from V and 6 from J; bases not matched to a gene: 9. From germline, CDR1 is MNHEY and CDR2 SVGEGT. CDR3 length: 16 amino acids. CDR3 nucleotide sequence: TGTGCCAGCAGCCCTACCGGGACAGGGGGCGGTCAGCCCCAGCATTTT. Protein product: CASSPTGTGGGQPQHF.

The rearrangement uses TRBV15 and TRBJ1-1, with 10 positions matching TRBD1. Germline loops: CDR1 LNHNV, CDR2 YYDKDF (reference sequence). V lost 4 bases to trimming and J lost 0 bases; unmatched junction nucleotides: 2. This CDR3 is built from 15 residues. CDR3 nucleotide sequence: TGTGCCACCAGCATCGACAGGGGGCTGAACACTGAAGCTTTCTTT. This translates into CATSIDRGLNTEAFF.

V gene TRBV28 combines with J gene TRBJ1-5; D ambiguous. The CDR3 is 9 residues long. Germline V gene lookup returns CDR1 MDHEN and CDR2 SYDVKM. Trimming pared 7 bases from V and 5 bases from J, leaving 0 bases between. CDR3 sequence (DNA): TGTGCCAGCAATCAGCCCCAGCATTTT. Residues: CASNQPQHF. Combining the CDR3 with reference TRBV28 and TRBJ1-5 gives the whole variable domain DVKVTQSSRYLVKRTGEKVFLECVQDMDHENMFWYRQDPGLGLRLIYFSYDVKMKEKGDIPEGYSVSREKKERFSLILESASTNQTSMYLCASNQPQHFGDGTRLSIL.

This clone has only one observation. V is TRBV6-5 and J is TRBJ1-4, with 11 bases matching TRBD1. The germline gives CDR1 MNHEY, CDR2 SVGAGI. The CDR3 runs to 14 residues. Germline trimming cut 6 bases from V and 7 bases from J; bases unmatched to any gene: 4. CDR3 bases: TGTGCCAGCAGCCTGGACAGGGGGCCTGAAAAACTGTTTTTT. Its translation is CASSLDRGPEKLFF.